Below, 2 T cell receptor beta chains from the same sample are listed, as sequenced in a study of shared clonotypes between healthy human individuals. Repertoires were generated with immunoSEQ multiplex PCR, while TCRdb's copy carries only in-frame clones and drops some. The repertoire holds some 2,000,000 clones, with about 94% as singletons. Sequenced: naive CD4+ T cells sorted from blood. Subset meaning: CD45RA+ positively selected. The receptors stem from a man between 18 and 35 years old in good health.

Of note for this clone: This CDR3 is also generated by other DNA sequences in the sample. V is TRBV2 and J is TRBJ1-1; a possible D gene is TRBD1 (5 bases). Trimming stripped 4 bases from V and 0 bases from J, with 9 bases between. The CDR3 is made up of 14 amino acids. CDR1 SNHLY and CDR2 FYNNEI come from the germline V gene. The CDR3 region is CASSGQTMNTEAFF. The CDR3 DNA sequence: TGTGCCAGCAGTGGACAGACTATGAACACTGAAGCTTTCTTT.

The rearrangement joins TRBV5-1 to TRBJ2-5; D tentatively fits TRBD1 or TRBD2 (6 bases each). Germline assignment: CDR1 SGHRS and CDR2 YFSETQ. CDR3 length: 13 residues. V lost 7 bases and J 3 bases, leaving 13 bases between the germline ends. Here the CDR3 reads CASQGTLKETQYF. In DNA, the CDR3 is TGCGCCAGCCAGGGGACTCTGAAAGAGACCCAGTACTTC.